What follows are 28 T cell receptor beta chains derived from one specimen sequenced in a study of identical twins. One entry per CDR3 protein, called by TCRdb with MiXCR from the 5' RACE reads. In the table there are 250,000 or so distinct CDR3 sequences, approximately 8% of which are singletons. The same sample was also studied in work on yellow fever vaccine responses in identical twins.

Sequencing was carried out using CD8+ T cells sorted from blood. The receptor set was obtained from a woman under 30 in good health.

This clonotype was recorded a few times. The rearrangement uses TRBV5-1 and TRBJ1-5, with D hard to call. CDR1 is SGHRS, CDR2 YFSETQ, per germline. V shed 0 bases and J shed 4 bases, with 5 bases lying between them. The CDR3 covers 13 residues. CDR3 bases: TGCGCCAGCAGCTTGGATCCTAATCAGCCCCAGCATTTT. It codes for CASSLDPNQPQHF. The whole variable domain, filled in from reference TRBV5-1 and TRBJ1-5, reads KAGVTQTPRYLIKTRGQQVTLSCSPISGHRSVSWYQQTPGQGLQFLFEYFSETQRNKGNFPGRFSGRQFSNSRSEMNVSTLELGDSALYLCASSLDPNQPQHFGDGTRLSIL.

There are a few counts of this clonotype. The chain has TRBV5-1 and TRBJ2-5; D perhaps matches TRBD1 (6 bases). The V gene lost 6 bases and the J gene lost 5 bases, with 14 bases spanning the gap. CDR3 length: 13 amino acids. Germline-derived CDR1 and CDR2 are SGHRS and YFSETQ. The chain's CDR3 is CASTEQGSETQYF. In DNA form, the CDR3 reads TGCGCCAGCACAGAACAGGGATCGGAGACCCAGTACTTC.

The V call is TRBV20-1, the J call TRBJ2-7; 13 nucleotides match TRBD2. V was pared by 6 bases and J by 5 bases, with 4 bases of the junction left unmatched. CDR3 length: 13 residues. Germline V gives CDR1 DFQATT, CDR2 SNEGSKA (reference sequence). Here the CDR3 reads CSAGTSGINEQYF. In DNA, the CDR3 is TGCAGTGCCGGGACTAGCGGGATCAACGAGCAGTACTTC.

The sample holds many counts of this clonotype. This rearrangement joins TRBV10-3 to TRBJ2-2; D may be TRBD2 (5 bases). The CDR3 runs 17 residues. CDR1 and CDR2 from the germline V gene are ENHRY and SYGVKD. Trimming removed 3 bases from V and 4 bases from J, with 18 bases in between. This chain's CDR3 is CAISDPSSGTTTGELFF. The CDR3, as DNA: TGTGCCATCAGTGATCCTTCGTCGGGAACGACCACCGGGGAGCTGTTTTTT.

In this sample, this clonotype turned up many times. The V and J genes are TRBV27 and TRBJ2-1; TRBD1 aligns across 8 bases. The CDR3 consists of 12 residues. In germline, CDR1 is MNHEY, CDR2 SMNVEV (reference sequence). Trimming removed 5 bases from V and 8 bases from J; junction bases left unmatched: 2. CDR3 nucleotide sequence: TGTGCCAGCAGTCCAGGGGGCTATGAGCAGTTCTTC. Translating it yields CASSPGGYEQFF.

This clonotype was seen a handful of times. The chain links TRBV20-1 to TRBJ2-1; TRBD2 might be the D (6 bases). Germline V lookup: CDR1 DFQATT, CDR2 SNEGSKA (reference sequence). The CDR3 is made up of 13 amino acids. V gave up 8 bases and J gave up 3 bases, with 14 bases separating them. The CDR3, as DNA: TGCAGTTTCCGGGACTTTAACTACAATGAGCAGTTCTTC. Amino acid sequence: CSFRDFNYNEQFF.

The chain employs TRBV10-3 and TRBJ2-5; 8 positions match TRBD2. The CDR3 runs to 15 residues. Germline V lookup: CDR1 ENHRY, CDR2 SYGVKD. After removal of 8 bases from V and 2 bases from J, the junction contained 10 bases not matched to a gene. The CDR3 spells CAIRPGGTLQETQYF. Written as DNA, the CDR3 is TGTGCCATCCGGCCGGGGGGGACCTTACAAGAGACCCAGTACTTC.

The table lists this clonotype with a few counts. The chain joins TRBV7-6 to TRBJ2-3; TRBD1 might be the D (6 bases). Germline V gene data show CDR1 as SGHVS and CDR2 as FNYEAQ. The V end lost 6 bases, the J end lost 2 bases, and 18 bases lay between the germline ends. There are 16 residues in the CDR3. The CDR3 nucleotides read TGTGCCAGCAGGCCTACCGGACAGTCCCCCACAGATACGCAGTATTTT. Translating gives CASRPTGQSPTDTQYF.

The V call is TRBV7-8, the J call TRBJ1-1; D unresolved. The CDR3 totals 13 residues. Germline lookup yields CDR1 SGHVS and CDR2 FQNEAQ. V lost 1 base to trimming and J lost 7 bases, with 10 bases between them. In DNA, the CDR3 is TGTGCCAGCAGCTTAGAAGGGATTCATGAAGCTTTCTTT. This translates into CASSLEGIHEAFF.

This clonotype was seen only a few times. This sequence joins TRBV6-2 or TRBV6-3 and TRBJ2-7; D uncertain. Trimming stripped 4 bases from V and 0 bases from J, with 10 bases between. Germline CDR1 is MNHEY and CDR2 is SVGEGT. There are 14 residues in the CDR3. CDR3 sequence (DNA): TGTGCCAGCAGTTCTCTTATAAGCTCCTACGAGCAGTACGTC. It translates to CASSSLISSYEQYV.

The gene calls are TRBV28 and TRBJ2-7; the D gene could be TRBD1 or TRBD2 (5 bases each). The V end lost 8 bases, the J end lost 1 base, and 9 bases lay between the germline ends. Looked up from germline, CDR1 is MDHEN and CDR2 is SYDVKM. This CDR3 comprises 12 residues. This CDR3 is CASGGRSYEQYF. CDR3 DNA: TGTGCCAGCGGGGGACGGTCCTACGAGCAGTACTTC.

The chain uses TRBV20-1 and TRBJ2-7; 9 bases line up with TRBD1. The junction had 19 bases not matched to a gene; V was cut back by 0 bases and J by 4 bases. CDR1 and CDR2 from the germline V gene are DFQATT and SNEGSKA (reference sequence). The CDR3 has 19 residues. The chain's CDR3 is CSARERVPGQGIGEYEQYF. The CDR3, as DNA: TGCAGTGCTAGAGAAAGGGTCCCGGGACAGGGTATTGGTGAATACGAGCAGTACTTC.

In its sample, this clonotype was seen many times. J is TRBJ2-1 and V is TRBV5-1, with TRBD2 matching 9 bases. Germline CDR1 is SGHRS and CDR2 is YFSETQ. J was trimmed by 0 bases and V by 0 bases; bases with no gene match: 16. This CDR3 has 21 residues. Here the CDR3 reads CASSLVAGEVGPTSSYNEQFF. Written as DNA, the CDR3 is TGCGCCAGCAGCTTGGTAGCGGGAGAAGTCGGCCCGACGAGCTCCTACAATGAGCAGTTCTTC.

This clonotype was seen only a few times. The gene calls are TRBV3-1 and TRBJ2-7, with 9 bases that match TRBD1. The CDR3 has 18 residues. V was clipped by 0 bases and J by 4 bases; unmatched bases: 13. Germline-derived CDR1 and CDR2 are LGHDT and YNNKEL (reference sequence). The CDR3 loop reads CASSQEFGDRAPPYEQYF. The CDR3 DNA follows: TGTGCCAGCAGCCAAGAATTCGGGGACAGGGCCCCCCCGTACGAGCAGTACTTC.

This clonotype was detected many times. The rearrangement uses TRBV28 and TRBJ2-3; 7 positions agree with TRBD2. The ends lost 2 bases at V and 5 bases at J; junction bases unmatched: 10. The CDR3 covers 16 residues. CDR1 and CDR2 (germline): MDHEN, SYDVKM. DNA of the CDR3: TGTGCCAGCAGTTTAGGAGCGGGGCTCATATTAGATACGCAGTATTTT. As protein: CASSLGAGLILDTQYF.

This clonotype turned up a few times. The chain has TRBV19 and TRBJ2-1; 8 nucleotides align to TRBD1. The CDR3 is made up of 14 amino acids. Per the germline V gene, CDR1 is LNHDA and CDR2 is SQIVND (reference sequence). Trimming at V came to 6 bases and at J to 6 bases, leaving 7 bases not matched to a gene. CDR3 DNA sequence: TGTGCCAGTAGATTGACAGGGGCCGGCAATGAGCAGTTCTTC. Its translation is CASRLTGAGNEQFF.

With respect to this clonotype: A much larger clonotype is one base distant, so this may be a read error. The J gene is TRBJ2-1, the V gene TRBV28; 9 bases are a match to TRBD1. The CDR3 contains 18 residues. The trim removed 4 bases at V and 6 bases at J, leaving 16 bases unmatched. In germline, CDR1 is MDHEN, CDR2 SYDVKM. CDR3 protein: CASSSLTTRTGALNEQFF. In DNA, the CDR3 is TGTGCCAGCAGTTCCCTAACAACCAGGACAGGGGCCCTCAATGAGCAGTTCTTC.

The chain has TRBV7-9 and TRBJ2-5; 7 bases line up with TRBD2. J was trimmed by 9 bases and V by 3 bases; bases with no gene match: 1. The CDR3 runs 11 residues. The germline CDR1 and CDR2 sequences are SEHNR and FQNEAQ (reference sequence). CDR3 sequence reads: CASSLAGAQYF. The CDR3 DNA reads TGTGCCAGCAGCTTGGCGGGGGCCCAGTACTTC.

This clonotype was counted at least ten times. The chain employs TRBV20-1 and TRBJ2-7, with 7 bases identical to TRBD2. The length of the CDR3 is 14 residues. The J segment lost 3 bases and the V segment lost 6 bases, leaving 11 bases of the junction unmatched. CDR1 and CDR2 from the germline V gene are DFQATT and SNEGSKA (reference sequence). The CDR3 spells CSATSGTELYEQYF. CDR3 nucleotides: TGCAGTGCCACAAGCGGGACTGAACTCTACGAGCAGTACTTC.

V is TRBV6-1 and J is TRBJ2-3, with D perhaps given as TRBD1 or TRBD2 (5 bases each). Germline V gene data show CDR1 as MNHNS and CDR2 as SASEGT. Trimming shortened V by 8 bases and J by 3 bases, and 9 bases separated the two germline ends. This CDR3 comprises 12 residues. The CDR3 region is CASGTLTDTQYF. The CDR3 nucleotides are TGTGCCAGCGGGACGTTGACAGATACGCAGTATTTT.

A few counts support this clonotype. The rearrangement links TRBV15 to TRBJ2-1; 9 bases agree with TRBD1. The length of the CDR3 is 15 residues. Germline CDR1 reads LNHNV; CDR2 reads YYDKDF (reference sequence). J gave up 6 bases and V 3 bases, and 6 bases lay outside the gene matches. CDR3 amino acids: CATSREGTGPNEQFF. CDR3 coding DNA: TGTGCCACCAGCAGGGAAGGGACAGGGCCCAATGAGCAGTTCTTC.

This chain uses TRBV11-2 with TRBJ1-2, with a tentative D call TRBD1 (5 bases). The germline CDR1 and CDR2 sequences are SGHAT and FQNNGV. The V and J ends lost 1 base and 3 bases respectively, with 12 bases between them. This CDR3 region has 15 residues. CDR3 sequence: CASSLGSGLDYGYTF. The CDR3 nucleotides read TGTGCCAGCAGCTTAGGTTCGGGACTCGACTATGGCTACACCTTC.

This clonotype was found a few times. The chain is built from TRBV5-4 and TRBJ2-1; no clear D. V lost 0 bases and J lost 8, with 12 bases in between. The CDR3 is 14 residues long. Germline V gives CDR1 SGHNT, CDR2 YYREEE (reference sequence). The CDR3 sequence is CASSLGGSFDEQFF. DNA for the CDR3: TGTGCCAGCAGCTTGGGGGGTAGCTTCGATGAGCAGTTCTTC.

This chain links TRBV3-1 with TRBJ2-2; 10 bases are a match to TRBD2. Germline V gene lookup returns CDR1 LGHDT and CDR2 YNNKEL (reference sequence). V was pared by 3 bases and J by 8 bases, with 12 bases of the junction left unmatched. The CDR3 has 17 amino acids. The CDR3 nucleotides read TGTGCCAGCAGCCACGAAGCCTCGCTAGCGGGGGTTGGGGAGCTGTTTTTT. It yields the protein CASSHEASLAGVGELFF.

This chain uses TRBV4-2 with TRBJ1-1; D unclear. The ends were cut back, 4 bases at V and 3 bases at J, with 9 bases in the middle. The CDR3 covers 13 residues. Germline V gene data show CDR1 as LGHNA and CDR2 as YNFKEQ. The CDR3 spells CASSPLDDTEAFF. CDR3 sequence (DNA): TGTGCCAGCAGCCCATTAGACGACACTGAAGCTTTCTTT.

This clonotype was seen at least ten times. The V call is TRBV12-3 or TRBV12-4, the J call TRBJ2-6; D uncertain. Trimming removed 3 bases at V and 0 bases at J, with 3 bases between. This CDR3 contains 14 residues. The CDR3 bases are TGTGCCAGCAGTTTTGGCTCTGGGGCCAACGTCCTGACTTTC. Protein product: CASSFGSGANVLTF.

This clonotype is medium-sized. V is TRBV11-2 and J is TRBJ1-1; no clear D. The CDR3 loop spans 13 amino acids. Germline lookup yields CDR1 SGHAT and CDR2 FQNNGV. V was trimmed by 4 bases and J by 4 bases, leaving 10 bases between them. In DNA, the CDR3 is TGTGCCAGCAGCTGGGGATCAGCCACTGAAGCTTTCTTT. Its translation: CASSWGSATEAFF.

This sequence joins TRBV19 and TRBJ2-1; TRBD2 matches at 10 bases. Germline assignment: CDR1 LNHDA and CDR2 SQIVND (reference sequence). CDR3 length: 17 amino acids. J lost 4 bases, V lost 6 bases, and 12 bases had no gene match. CDR3 sequence reads: CASSHLGLAGVYNEQFF. The CDR3 DNA is TGTGCCAGTAGCCACCTTGGGCTAGCGGGAGTTTACAATGAGCAGTTCTTC.